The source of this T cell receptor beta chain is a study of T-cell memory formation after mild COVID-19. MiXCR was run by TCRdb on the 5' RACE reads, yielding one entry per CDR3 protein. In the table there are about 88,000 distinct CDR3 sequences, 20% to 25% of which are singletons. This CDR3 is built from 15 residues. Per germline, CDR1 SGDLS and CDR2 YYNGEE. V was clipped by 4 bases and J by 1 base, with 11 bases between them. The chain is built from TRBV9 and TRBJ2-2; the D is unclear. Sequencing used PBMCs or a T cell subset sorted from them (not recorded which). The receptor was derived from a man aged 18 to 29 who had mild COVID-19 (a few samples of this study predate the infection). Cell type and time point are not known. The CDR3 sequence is CASSPLLENTGELFF. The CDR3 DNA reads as TGTGCCAGCAGCCCCCTTCTAGAGAACACCGGGGAGCTGTTTTTT. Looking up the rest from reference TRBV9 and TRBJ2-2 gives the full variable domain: DSGVTQTPKHLITATGQRVTLRCSPRSGDLSVYWYQQSLDQGLQFLIQYYNGEERAKGNILERFSAQQFPDLHSELNLSSLELGDSALYFCASSPLLENTGELFFGEGSRLTVL.